Listed here are 22 T cell receptor beta chains from one sample, sequenced in a study of immune aging and cytomegalovirus after organ transplant. The time point here: five sample-tagged time points from pre-transplant (day -1) to day 368 post-transplant, pooled. BD Rhapsody targeted mRNA and AbSeq chemistry was used for microwell cell capture and library preparation. TCRdb independently ran MiXCR on the single-cell sequencing reads; one entry per CDR3 protein. The table shows approximately 22,000 distinct CDR3 sequences, with about a third occurring only once. The antigens for these receptors are not known. Sequences were derived from CMV peptide-activated CD4+ and CD8+ T cells sorted from blood, sampled at five time points, pooled. The sample's subset: sorted CD8+CD137+ and CD4+CD154+ T cells after about 12 h CMV IE-1 peptide stimulation. Receptor source: a female donor who had a heart transplant and CMV viremia.

V is TRBV5-1 and J is TRBJ1-1, with a possible D match to TRBD1 (6 bases). The CDR3 totals 15 residues. Per germline, CDR1 SGHRS and CDR2 YFSETQ. V gave up 1 base and J gave up 11 bases, with 21 bases separating them. CDR3 in DNA: TGCGCCAGCAGCTTGACCCAGGGGCTCCCATCAGGGGCTTTCTTT. Its translation is CASSLTQGLPSGAFF. Supplemented by reference TRBV5-1 and TRBJ1-1, the full variable domain reads KAGVTQTPRYLIKTRGQQVTLSCSPISGHRSVSWYQQTPGQGLQFLFEYFSETQRNKGNFPGRFSGRQFSNSRSEMNVSTLELGDSALYLCASSLTQGLPSGAFFGQGTRLTVV.

This clonotype was observed once. The chain links TRBV10-3 to TRBJ2-2; tentative D call: TRBD1 (5 bases). Trimming shortened V by 0 bases and J by 6 bases, and 8 bases separated the two germline ends. Per the germline V gene, CDR1 is ENHRY and CDR2 is SYGVKD. The CDR3 loop spans 14 amino acids. The CDR3 is CAISESQGSGELFF. The DNA of the CDR3 is TGTGCCATCAGTGAGTCTCAGGGATCCGGGGAGCTGTTTTTT.

At least ten counts were recorded for this clonotype. The chain uses TRBV9 and TRBJ1-1; 7 bases are shared with TRBD1. V gave up 3 bases and J gave up 5 bases; unmatched junction bases: 10. This CDR3 has 15 amino acids. Germline V gene sequence: CDR1 SGDLS, CDR2 YYNGEE. The CDR3 here is CASSARDRAWTEAFF. The DNA of the CDR3 is TGTGCCAGCAGCGCACGTGACAGGGCTTGGACTGAAGCTTTCTTT.

This clonotype was seen a few times. The rearrangement joins TRBV6-2 or TRBV6-3 to TRBJ2-1; TRBD2 matches 8 bases. The CDR3 totals 15 residues. Germline CDR1 and CDR2: MNHEY and SVGEGT. V lost 7 bases, J lost 7 bases, and 12 bases stayed unmatched. The CDR3 reads CASMVFGTRPNEQFF. CDR3 nucleotide sequence: TGTGCCAGCATGGTATTTGGGACTAGGCCGAATGAGCAGTTCTTC.

This clonotype is medium-sized in the sample. The V call is TRBV24-1, the J call TRBJ2-1; 15 bases match TRBD2. Germline V gene lookup returns CDR1 KGHDR and CDR2 SFDVKD. This CDR3 has 20 amino acids. After removal of 4 bases from V and 5 bases from J, the junction contained 14 bases not matched to a gene. CDR3 protein: CATSDPLGTSGRSIHNEQFF. CDR3 sequence (DNA): TGTGCCACCAGTGACCCATTGGGGACTAGCGGGAGGTCGATCCACAATGAGCAGTTCTTC.

This clonotype was recorded many times. The V gene is TRBV10-2, the J gene TRBJ2-7; a possible D gene is TRBD1 (6 bases). The CDR3 covers 15 residues. Trimming took off 6 bases at V and 0 bases at J, with 15 bases between the two ends. CDR1 and CDR2 from the germline V gene are WSHSY and SAAADI. The CDR3, as DNA: TGCGCCAGCAGAAAGGACAGTTCAAGCTCCTACGAGCAGTACTTC. This encodes CASRKDSSSSYEQYF.

This clonotype showed up just a few times. The chain couples TRBV29-1 to TRBJ2-7; D not certain. The CDR3 sequence is 12 residues long. The V and J ends lost 5 bases and 2 bases respectively, with 10 bases between them. Germline CDR1 and CDR2: SQVTM and ANQGSEA. The CDR3 protein is CSVIQSTYEQYF. CDR3 nucleotide sequence: TGCAGCGTTATACAGTCCACCTACGAGCAGTACTTC.

Turning to this clonotype: The missing conserved phenylalanine or tryptophan at the end of this CDR3 makes a read error likely. The chain uses TRBV7-3 and TRBJ2-5; no firm D call. The CDR3 is 14 residues long. V was shortened by 5 bases and J by 1 base, with 11 bases between the two germline ends. CDR1 is SGHTA and CDR2 is FQGTGA in the germline V gene. The CDR3 spells CASSPHGIQETQYL. The DNA of the CDR3 is TGTGCCAGCAGCCCTCATGGCATCCAAGAGACCCAGTACCTC.

The J gene is TRBJ1-1, the V gene TRBV5-8; D not certain. With 1 base removed from V and 8 bases from J, the gap between germline ends came to 9 bases. This CDR3 spans 12 amino acids. From germline, CDR1 is SGHTS and CDR2 YDEGEE. CDR3 region: CASSLYVREAFF. Written as DNA, the CDR3 is TGTGCCAGCAGCTTGTATGTACGGGAAGCTTTCTTT. The variable domain in full, with the rest retrieved from reference TRBV5-8 and TRBJ1-1, is EAGVTQSPTHLIKTRGQQATLRCSPISGHTSVYWYQQALGLGLQFLLWYDEGEERNRGNFPPRFSGRQFPNYSSELNVNALELEDSALYLCASSLYVREAFFGQGTRLTVV.

The chain recombines TRBV19 with TRBJ2-1, with D perhaps matching TRBD1 or TRBD2 (5 bases each). Trimming removed 9 bases at V and 7 bases at J, with 16 bases between. From germline, CDR1 is LNHDA and CDR2 SQIVND (reference sequence). This CDR3 is built from 13 residues. The CDR3 DNA follows: TGTGCCAGCCTCGGGACCCCTGGGAATGAGCAGTTCTTC. Amino acid sequence: CASLGTPGNEQFF.

The V call is TRBV29-1, the J call TRBJ2-1, with unresolved D. This CDR3 is 8 amino acids long. V gave up 7 bases and J gave up 10 bases, with 5 bases separating them. Germline CDR1 reads SQVTM; CDR2 reads ANQGSEA. CDR3 protein: CSGGEQFF. CDR3 bases: TGCAGCGGTGGGGAGCAGTTCTTC.

The gene calls are TRBV7-6 and TRBJ2-6; D remains ambiguous. Trimming removed 3 bases from V and 2 bases from J, with 8 bases in between. CDR1 SGHVS and CDR2 FNYEAQ come from the germline V gene. The CDR3 sequence is 15 residues long. Written as DNA, the CDR3 is TGTGCCAGCAGCTTCCGAGTCGCTGGGGCCAACGTCCTGACTTTC. It codes for CASSFRVAGANVLTF.

This clonotype was seen many times. The chain uses TRBV29-1 and TRBJ2-3; no clear D gene. The CDR3 loop spans 12 amino acids. CDR1 and CDR2 from the germline V gene are SQVTM and ANQGSEA. V lost 6 bases to trimming and J lost 0 bases, with 7 bases between them. The CDR3 protein is CSVAGSTDTQYF. CDR3 in DNA: TGCAGCGTGGCCGGTAGCACAGATACGCAGTATTTT.

This clonotype was counted only a few times. The chain uses TRBV3-1 and TRBJ2-6; 8 positions match TRBD2. The CDR3 covers 18 residues. From germline, CDR1 is LGHDT and CDR2 YNNKEL (reference sequence). With 4 bases clipped from V and 0 bases from J, the junction kept 8 bases outside the gene matches. CDR3 bases: TGTGCCAGCAGCCGCAATTTAGCGGGGCGCTCTGGGGCCAACGTCCTGACTTTC. This encodes CASSRNLAGRSGANVLTF.

This clonotype was picked up many times. The CDR3 loop reads CASSLAGGPYETQYF. The CDR3 bases are TGTGCCAGCAGTTTAGCGGGAGGGCCGTATGAGACCCAGTACTTC. The V gene is TRBV2, the J gene TRBJ2-5; 11 bases match TRBD2. Germline V gives CDR1 SNHLY, CDR2 FYNNEI. The length of the CDR3 is 15 residues. V was pared by 5 bases and J by 5 bases, with 7 bases of the junction left unmatched.

This clonotype was recorded a few times. The gene calls are TRBV19 and TRBJ2-7; D gene unclear. Germline CDR1 and CDR2: LNHDA and SQIVND (reference sequence). V was shortened by 3 bases and J by 0 bases, with 12 bases between the two germline ends. The CDR3 is made up of 15 amino acids. CDR3 in amino acids: CASSILLSSSYEQYF. The CDR3 bases are TGTGCCAGTAGTATTCTCCTGTCCAGCTCCTACGAGCAGTACTTC.

Regarding this clonotype: A junction end diverges from the germline sequence, so it may reflect a read error. V and J are TRBV29-1 and TRBJ2-4; 8 bases are a match to TRBD1. From germline, CDR1 is SQVTM and CDR2 ANQGSEA. This CDR3 is built from 13 residues. The CDR3 bases are TGCAGCGTTGGGCTGACAGGGGAAGGCATTCTGTACTTC. It codes for CSVGLTGEGILYF.

This clonotype counts as medium-sized (0.01 to 0.1%). The V call is TRBV5-1, the J call TRBJ2-5; D remains unclear. The V end was cut by 2 bases, the J end by 1 base, with 3 bases between. The V gene's germline CDR1 is SGHRS and CDR2 YFSETQ. The CDR3 runs 12 residues. As DNA, the CDR3 is TGCGCCAGCAGCTTCTCCCAAGAGACCCAGTACTTC. It is translated as CASSFSQETQYF.

This rearrangement joins TRBV7-2 to TRBJ2-3; 9 bases are a match to TRBD2. V gave up 4 bases and J gave up 0 bases; unmatched junction bases: 5. Germline CDR1 SGHTA, CDR2 FQGNSA. This CDR3 has 16 residues. CDR3 residues: CASSSAGGRSTDTQYF. CDR3 DNA sequence: TGTGCCAGCAGCTCAGCGGGAGGCCGTAGCACAGATACGCAGTATTTT.

This chain joins TRBV6-2 or TRBV6-3 and TRBJ2-3, with D possibly called TRBD1 or TRBD2 (5 bases each). V was shortened by 2 bases and J by 4 bases, with 7 bases between the two germline ends. The germline V gene encodes CDR1 MNHEY and CDR2 SVGEGT. The CDR3 sequence is 13 residues long. The CDR3 DNA sequence: TGTGCCAGCAGTTACCGGGGACCAGATACGCAGTATTTT. This translates into CASSYRGPDTQYF.

A note on this clonotype: The germline gene is not matched at one end of the junction; a read error may be the cause. This chain joins TRBV7-2 and TRBJ2-2; either TRBD1 or TRBD2 may fit D (5 bases each). The V gene's germline CDR1 is SGHTA and CDR2 FQGNSA. CDR3 length equals 16 residues. The CDR3 DNA reads as TGTGCCAGCAGCTCCAACTGGGGCTGGACCACCGGGGTGCTGTTTTTT. This encodes CASSSNWGWTTGVLFF.

The rearrangement uses TRBV5-1 and TRBJ1-2; D call uncertain. Germline values: CDR1 SGHRS, CDR2 YFSETQ. The V and J ends lost 0 bases and 6 bases respectively, with 9 bases between them. This CDR3 has 13 amino acids. CDR3 sequence: CASSLALEHGYTF. In nucleotides, the CDR3 is TGCGCCAGCAGCTTGGCGTTGGAGCATGGCTACACCTTC.